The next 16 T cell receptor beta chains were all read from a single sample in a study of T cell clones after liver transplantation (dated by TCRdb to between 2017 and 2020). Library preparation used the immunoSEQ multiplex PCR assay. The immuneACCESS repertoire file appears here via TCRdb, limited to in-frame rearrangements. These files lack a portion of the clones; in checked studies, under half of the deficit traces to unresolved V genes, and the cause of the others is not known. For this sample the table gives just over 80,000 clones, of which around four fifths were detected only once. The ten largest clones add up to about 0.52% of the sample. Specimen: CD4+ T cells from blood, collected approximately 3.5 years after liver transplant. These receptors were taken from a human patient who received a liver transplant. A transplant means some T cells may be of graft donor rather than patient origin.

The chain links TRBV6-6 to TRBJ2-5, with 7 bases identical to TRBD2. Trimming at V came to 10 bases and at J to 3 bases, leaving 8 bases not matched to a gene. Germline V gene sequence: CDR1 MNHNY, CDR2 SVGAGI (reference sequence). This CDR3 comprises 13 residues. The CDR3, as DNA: TGTGCCACCTATAGCGGGTACAAAGAGACCCAGTACTTC. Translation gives CATYSGYKETQYF.

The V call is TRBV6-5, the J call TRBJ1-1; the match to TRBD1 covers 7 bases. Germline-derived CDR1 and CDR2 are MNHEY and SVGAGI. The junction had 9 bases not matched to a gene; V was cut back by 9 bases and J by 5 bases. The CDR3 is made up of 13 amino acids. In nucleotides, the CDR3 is TGTGCCAGTTCCGGACAGGTCGAAACTGAAGCTTTCTTT. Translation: CASSGQVETEAFF.

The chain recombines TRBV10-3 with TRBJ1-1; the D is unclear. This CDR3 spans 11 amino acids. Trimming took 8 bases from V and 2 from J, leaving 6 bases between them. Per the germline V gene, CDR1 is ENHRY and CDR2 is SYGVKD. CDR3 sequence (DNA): TGTGCCATCCGGGAAAACACTGAAGCTTTCTTT. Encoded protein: CAIRENTEAFF.

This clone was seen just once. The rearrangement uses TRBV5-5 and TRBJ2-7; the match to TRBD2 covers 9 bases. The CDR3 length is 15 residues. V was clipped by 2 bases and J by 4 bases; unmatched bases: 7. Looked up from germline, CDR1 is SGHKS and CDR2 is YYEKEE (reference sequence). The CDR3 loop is CASSFGGRAIYEQYF. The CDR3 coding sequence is TGTGCCAGCAGCTTTGGCGGGAGGGCCATTTACGAGCAGTACTTC.

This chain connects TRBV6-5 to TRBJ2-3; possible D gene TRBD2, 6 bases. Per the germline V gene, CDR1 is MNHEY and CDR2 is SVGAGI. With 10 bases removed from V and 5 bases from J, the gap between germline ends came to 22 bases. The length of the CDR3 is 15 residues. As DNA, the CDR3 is TGTGCCACCAATCTCGATTATTCGGGAGTAGATACGCAGTATTTT. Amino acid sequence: CATNLDYSGVDTQYF.

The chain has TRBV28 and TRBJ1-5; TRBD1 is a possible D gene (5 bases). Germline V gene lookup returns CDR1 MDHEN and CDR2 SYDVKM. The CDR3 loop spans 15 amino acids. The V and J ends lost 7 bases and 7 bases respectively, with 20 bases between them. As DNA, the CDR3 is TGTGCCAGCACTGTCCACCAGGGCGTTAAGCAGCCCCAGCATTTT. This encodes CASTVHQGVKQPQHF. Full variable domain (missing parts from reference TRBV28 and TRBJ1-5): DVKVTQSSRYLVKRTGEKVFLECVQDMDHENMFWYRQDPGLGLRLIYFSYDVKMKEKGDIPEGYSVSREKKERFSLILESASTNQTSMYLCASTVHQGVKQPQHFGDGTRLSIL.

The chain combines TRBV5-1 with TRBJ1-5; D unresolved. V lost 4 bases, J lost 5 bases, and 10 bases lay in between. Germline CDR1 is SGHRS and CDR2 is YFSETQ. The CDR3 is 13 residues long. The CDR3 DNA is TGCGCCAGCAGCCTGTCAGTGGATCAGCCCCAGCATTTT. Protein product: CASSLSVDQPQHF.

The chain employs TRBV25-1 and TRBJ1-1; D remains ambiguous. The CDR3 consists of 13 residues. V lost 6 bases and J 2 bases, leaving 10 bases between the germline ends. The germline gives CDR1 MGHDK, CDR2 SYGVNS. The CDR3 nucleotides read TGTGCCAGCAGGAGGCAGGCCAACACTGAAGCTTTCTTT. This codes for CASRRQANTEAFF.

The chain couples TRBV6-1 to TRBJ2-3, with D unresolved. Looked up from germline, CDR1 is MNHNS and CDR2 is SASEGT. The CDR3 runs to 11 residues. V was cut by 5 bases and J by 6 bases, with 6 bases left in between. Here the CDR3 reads CASSQSDTQYF. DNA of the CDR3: TGTGCCAGCAGTCAGTCTGATACGCAGTATTTT.

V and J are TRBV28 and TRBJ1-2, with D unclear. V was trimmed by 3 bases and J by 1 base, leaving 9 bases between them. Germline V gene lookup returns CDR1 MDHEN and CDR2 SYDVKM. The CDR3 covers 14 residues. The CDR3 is CASSFGAVNYGYTF. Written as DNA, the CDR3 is TGTGCCAGCAGTTTCGGTGCGGTTAACTATGGCTACACCTTC.

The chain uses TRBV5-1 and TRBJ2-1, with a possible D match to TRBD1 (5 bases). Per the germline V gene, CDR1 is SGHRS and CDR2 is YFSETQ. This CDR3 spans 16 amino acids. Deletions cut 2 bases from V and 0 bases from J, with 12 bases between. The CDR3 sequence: CASSFDRKSSYNEQFF. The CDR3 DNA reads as TGCGCCAGCAGCTTTGACAGAAAGAGCTCCTACAATGAGCAGTTCTTC.

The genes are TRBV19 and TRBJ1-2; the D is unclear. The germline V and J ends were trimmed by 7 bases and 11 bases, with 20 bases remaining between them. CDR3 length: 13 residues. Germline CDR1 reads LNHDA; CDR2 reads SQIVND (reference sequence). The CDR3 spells CASKDGSPTRYTF. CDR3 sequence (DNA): TGTGCCAGTAAGGACGGATCTCCTACGAGATACACCTTC. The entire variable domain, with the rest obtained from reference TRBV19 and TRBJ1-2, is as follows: DGGITQSPKYLFRKEGQNVTLSCEQNLNHDAMYWYRQDPGQGLRLIYYSQIVNDFQKGDIAEGYSVSREKKESFPLTVTSAQKNPTAFYLCASKDGSPTRYTFGSGTRLTVV.

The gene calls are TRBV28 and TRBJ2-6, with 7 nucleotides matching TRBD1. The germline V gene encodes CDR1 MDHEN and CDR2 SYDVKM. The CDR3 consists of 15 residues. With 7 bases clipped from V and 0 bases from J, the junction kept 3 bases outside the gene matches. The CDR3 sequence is CASNSGGSGANVLTF. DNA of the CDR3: TGTGCCAGCAATTCAGGGGGCTCTGGGGCCAACGTCCTGACTTTC. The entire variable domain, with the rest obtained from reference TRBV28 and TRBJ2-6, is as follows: DVKVTQSSRYLVKRTGEKVFLECVQDMDHENMFWYRQDPGLGLRLIYFSYDVKMKEKGDIPEGYSVSREKKERFSLILESASTNQTSMYLCASNSGGSGANVLTFGAGSRLTVL.

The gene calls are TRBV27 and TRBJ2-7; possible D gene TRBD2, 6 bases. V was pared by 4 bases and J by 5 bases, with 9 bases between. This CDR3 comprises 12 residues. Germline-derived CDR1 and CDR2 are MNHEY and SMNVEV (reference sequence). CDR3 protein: CASSSLANEQYF. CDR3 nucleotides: TGTGCCAGCAGTTCCCTAGCGAACGAGCAGTACTTC.

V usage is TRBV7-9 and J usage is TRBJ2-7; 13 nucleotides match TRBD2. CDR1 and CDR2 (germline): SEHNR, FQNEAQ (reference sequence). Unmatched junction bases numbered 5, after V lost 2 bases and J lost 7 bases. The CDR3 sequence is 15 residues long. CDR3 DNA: TGTGCCAGCAGCTTAACTAGCGGGAGGGTGGGGGAGCAGTACTTC. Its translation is CASSLTSGRVGEQYF.

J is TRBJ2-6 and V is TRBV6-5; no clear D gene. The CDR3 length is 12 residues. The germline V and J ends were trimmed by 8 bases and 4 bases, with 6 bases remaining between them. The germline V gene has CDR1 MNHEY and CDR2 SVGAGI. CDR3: CASGGGANVLTF. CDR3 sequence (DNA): TGTGCCAGCGGCGGAGGGGCCAACGTCCTGACTTTC.